A selection of T cell receptor beta chains follows, all from one sample in a study of CXCR4 blockade with PD-1 therapy in pancreatic cancer. TCRdb's copy holds only in-frame clones and misses some; the assay was immunoSEQ multiplex PCR. Of approximately 18,000 clones in the sample, around 70% are singletons; the top ten hold more than 4.5%. The sample comprised tumor tissue. These receptor sequences come from a human donor with pancreatic ductal adenocarcinoma. Each CDR3 is given with its conserved first and last residue. The D gene is left open where the match is weak. Part of the rows lack a size; the others show once, few, many or a class for expanded clones.

size: NA; J: TRBJ2-2; V: TRBV6-8; D: NA; CDR3: CASSANGSRTGELFF; DNA: TGTGCCAGCAGTGCCAACGGGTCAAGGACCGGGGAGCTGTTTTTT
size: NA; J: TRBJ1-1; V: TRBV30; D: NA; CDR3: CAWSVSALEAFF; DNA: TGTGCCTGGAGTGTGTCAGCCCTTGAAGCTTTCTTT
size: NA; J: TRBJ2-2; V: TRBV18; D: TRBD2; CDR3: CASSPRGLAGTGELFF; DNA: TGTGCCAGCTCACCACGGGGGCTAGCGGGCACCGGGGAGCTGTTTTTT
size: once; J: TRBJ2-7; V: TRBV23-1; D: TRBD1; CDR3: CASSQSKDRVSYEQYF; DNA: TGCGCCAGCAGTCAATCGAAGGACAGGGTTTCCTACGAGCAGTACTTC
size: NA; J: TRBJ1-6; V: TRBV18; D: TRBD1; CDR3: CASQADRPNLPLHF; DNA: TGTGCCAGCCAAGCGGACAGGCCTAATTTACCCCTCCACTTT
size: NA; J: TRBJ2-1; V: TRBV19; D: NA; CDR3: CASSMGAGQNEQFF; DNA: TGTGCCAGTAGTATGGGGGCAGGGCAAAATGAGCAGTTCTTC
size: NA; J: TRBJ2-5; V: TRBV29-1; D: TRBD2; CDR3: CSVERLAGGETQYF; DNA: TGCAGCGTCGAGAGACTAGCGGGAGGGGAGACCCAGTACTTC
size: NA; J: TRBJ1-2; V: TRBV30; D: TRBD1; CDR3: CAWSKGAAGYGYTF; DNA: TGTGCCTGGAGTAAGGGGGCAGCGGGGTATGGCTACACCTTC
size: NA; J: TRBJ2-5; V: TRBV11-3; D: TRBD1; CDR3: CASSPGQGRETQYF; DNA: TGTGCCAGCAGCCCAGGACAGGGGCGAGAGACCCAGTACTTC
size: NA; J: TRBJ2-3; V: TRBV18; D: NA; CDR3: CASSPRDGTGDTQYF; DNA: TGTGCCAGCTCACCGCGAGACGGCACCGGGGATACGCAGTATTTT
size: NA; J: TRBJ1-1; V: TRBV29-1; D: NA; CDR3: CSVRGALNTEAFF; DNA: TGCAGCGTGAGAGGGGCTTTGAACACTGAAGCTTTCTTT
size: NA; J: TRBJ2-7; V: TRBV4-1; D: TRBD2; CDR3: CASSQELAGGYEQYF; DNA: TGCGCCAGCAGCCAAGAACTAGCGGGAGGATACGAGCAGTACTTC
size: NA; J: TRBJ2-1; V: TRBV9; D: TRBD2; CDR3: CASSVEGLAEREQFF; DNA: TGTGCCAGCAGCGTAGAAGGACTAGCTGAGAGAGAGCAGTTCTTC
size: NA; J: TRBJ2-2; V: TRBV30; D: NA; CDR3: CAWSVGGGSGELFF; DNA: TGTGCCTGGAGTGTAGGAGGGGGCTCCGGGGAGCTGTTTTTT
size: NA; J: TRBJ1-1; V: TRBV18; D: NA; CDR3: CASSPPGNTEAFF; DNA: TGTGCCAGCTCACCACCAGGGAACACTGAAGCTTTCTTT
size: NA; J: TRBJ2-7; V: TRBV19; D: NA; CDR3: CASSMGADLGYEQYF; DNA: TGTGCCAGTAGTATGGGGGCTGACTTGGGGTACGAGCAGTACTTC
size: NA; J: TRBJ1-4; V: TRBV7-7; D: NA; CDR3: CASRARSDSNEKLFF; DNA: TGTGCCAGCAGGGCTAGGTCGGACAGTAATGAAAAACTGTTTTTT
size: NA; J: TRBJ2-7; V: TRBV6-8; D: TRBD2; CDR3: CASSVREREQYF; DNA: TGTGCCAGCAGTGTGCGGGAGCGGGAGCAGTACTTC
size: NA; J: TRBJ2-1; V: TRBV19; D: NA; CDR3: CASSMLARDNEQFF; DNA: TGTGCCAGTAGTATGCTAGCCCGAGACAATGAGCAGTTCTTC
size: NA; J: TRBJ2-1; V: TRBV19; D: NA; CDR3: CASSIRRDNEQFF; DNA: TGTGCCAGTAGTATCCGCAGGGACAATGAGCAGTTCTTC
size: NA; J: TRBJ2-2; V: TRBV5-1; D: TRBD2; CDR3: CASSLAGLADPGELFF; DNA: TGCGCCAGCAGCTTGGCCGGACTAGCGGACCCCGGGGAGCTGTTTTTT
size: NA; J: TRBJ2-7; V: TRBV6-8; D: TRBD1; CDR3: CASSFGQGEQYF; DNA: TGTGCCAGCAGTTTCGGACAGGGCGAGCAGTACTTC
size: few; J: TRBJ2-1; V: TRBV19; D: TRBD1; CDR3: CASSLSGGIGNEQFF; DNA: TGTGCCAGTAGTCTGTCAGGGGGAATTGGGAATGAGCAGTTCTTC
size: NA; J: TRBJ2-7; V: TRBV25-1; D: NA; CDR3: CASSEWISSYEQYF; DNA: TGTGCCAGCAGTGAATGGATCAGCTCCTACGAGCAGTACTTC
size: NA; J: TRBJ1-4; V: TRBV9; D: NA; CDR3: CASKQDGSNEKLFF; DNA: TGTGCCAGCAAGCAAGACGGATCAAATGAAAAACTGTTTTTT
size: NA; J: TRBJ2-1; V: TRBV25-1; D: NA; CDR3: CASSEWTARDEQFF; DNA: TGTGCCAGCAGTGAATGGACCGCCAGGGATGAGCAGTTCTTC
size: NA; J: TRBJ2-3; V: TRBV12-1; D: NA; CDR3: CASSFKAGGRTDTQYF; DNA: TGTGCCAGCAGCTTTAAGGCGGGAGGCCGCACAGATACGCAGTATTTT
size: NA; J: TRBJ2-1; V: TRBV14; D: NA; CDR3: CASSQDRSGHRDEQFF; DNA: TGTGCCAGCAGCCAAGATAGGTCAGGGCATCGAGATGAGCAGTTCTTC
size: NA; J: TRBJ2-7; V: TRBV9; D: NA; CDR3: CASSVGQGPGEQYF; DNA: TGTGCCAGCAGCGTGGGGCAGGGTCCGGGTGAGCAGTACTTC
size: few; J: TRBJ1-4; V: TRBV27; D: NA; CDR3: CASSLGAPPEKLFF; DNA: TGTGCCAGCAGTTTAGGGGCCCCGCCTGAAAAACTGTTTTTT
size: NA; J: TRBJ1-4; V: TRBV28; D: NA; CDR3: CASSLILGAARNEKLFF; DNA: TGTGCCAGCAGTTTAATTTTAGGGGCAGCTCGAAATGAAAAACTGTTTTTT
size: NA; J: TRBJ1-2; V: TRBV7-8; D: NA; CDR3: CASSLVTGAGYTF; DNA: TGTGCCAGCAGCTTAGTAACGGGGGCTGGCTACACCTTC
size: NA; J: TRBJ2-3; V: TRBV9; D: NA; CDR3: CASSRYTDTQYF; DNA: TGTGCCAGCAGCCGTTACACAGATACGCAGTATTTT
size: NA; J: TRBJ1-2; V: TRBV19; D: NA; CDR3: CASSDHRRTTNYGYTF; DNA: TGTGCCAGTAGTGACCATCGACGTACCACTAACTATGGCTACACCTTC
size: NA; J: TRBJ2-1; V: TRBV15; D: NA; CDR3: CATSRGPGAYNEQFF; DNA: TGTGCCACCAGCAGAGGCCCAGGAGCATACAATGAGCAGTTCTTC
size: NA; J: TRBJ1-2; V: TRBV29-1; D: TRBD1; CDR3: CSVATGLSDGYTF; DNA: TGCAGCGTTGCGACAGGGCTATCTGATGGCTACACCTTC
size: NA; J: TRBJ2-1; V: TRBV5-8; D: NA; CDR3: CASSLVGYGRESYNEQFF; DNA: TGTGCCAGCAGCTTAGTTGGTTACGGGAGAGAATCCTACAATGAGCAGTTCTTC
size: NA; J: TRBJ2-2; V: TRBV29-1; D: TRBD2; CDR3: CSVDVGGSISGELFF; DNA: TGCAGCGTTGATGTCGGCGGGAGTATCTCCGGGGAGCTGTTTTTT
size: NA; J: TRBJ2-1; V: TRBV18; D: NA; CDR3: CASSPLAGNNEQFF; DNA: TGTGCCAGCTCACCACTGGCAGGGAATAATGAGCAGTTCTTC
size: NA; J: TRBJ2-1; V: TRBV29-1; D: NA; CDR3: CSAGIGSNEQFF; DNA: TGCAGCGCCGGAATTGGGTCCAATGAGCAGTTCTTC
size: NA; J: TRBJ2-1; V: TRBV29-1; D: NA; CDR3: CSVDLGSGYDEQFF; DNA: TGCAGCGTTGATCTTGGGTCGGGGTACGATGAGCAGTTCTTC
size: NA; J: TRBJ2-2; V: TRBV19; D: NA; CDR3: CASSMDQGNTGELFF; DNA: TGTGCCAGTAGTATGGATCAGGGGAACACCGGGGAGCTGTTTTTT
size: NA; J: TRBJ2-1; V: TRBV15; D: TRBD2; CDR3: CATSTWGTSGSNEQFF; DNA: TGTGCCACCAGCACCTGGGGGACTAGCGGGAGTAATGAGCAGTTCTTC
size: NA; J: TRBJ2-2; V: TRBV4-3; D: NA; CDR3: CASSQDGVNGELFF; DNA: TGCGCCAGCAGCCAAGACGGGGTGAACGGGGAGCTGTTTTTT
size: NA; J: TRBJ1-2; V: TRBV19; D: NA; CDR3: CASTPGQGSPYGYTF; DNA: TGTGCCAGTACCCCGGGGCAGGGCAGTCCCTATGGCTACACCTTC
size: NA; J: TRBJ2-1; V: TRBV30; D: TRBD1; CDR3: CAWSEGTGIYNEQFF; DNA: TGTGCCTGGAGTGAAGGGACAGGGATTTACAATGAGCAGTTCTTC
size: NA; J: TRBJ2-1; V: TRBV18; D: NA; CDR3: CASSPGAVKARQFF; DNA: TGTGCCAGCTCACCGGGGGCGGTCAAGGCAAGGCAGTTCTTC
size: NA; J: TRBJ2-1; V: TRBV19; D: NA; CDR3: CASSFYNEQFF; DNA: TGTGCCAGTAGTTTTTACAATGAGCAGTTCTTC
size: NA; J: TRBJ2-7; V: TRBV19; D: NA; CDR3: CASRSRQVGGEQYF; DNA: TGTGCCAGTAGGTCCAGACAGGTGGGAGGAGAGCAGTACTTC
size: few; J: TRBJ1-4; V: TRBV9; D: TRBD1; CDR3: CASSADRGYEKLFF; DNA: TGTGCCAGCAGTGCGGACAGGGGGTATGAAAAACTGTTTTTT
size: few; J: TRBJ2-1; V: TRBV19; D: NA; CDR3: CASSVDLNNEQFF; DNA: TGTGCCAGTAGTGTCGACTTAAACAATGAGCAGTTCTTC
size: NA; J: TRBJ2-7; V: TRBV19; D: TRBD2; CDR3: CASSTRLAGSYEQYF; DNA: TGTGCCAGTAGTACGAGACTAGCGGGGTCCTACGAGCAGTACTTC